This T cell receptor beta chain was captured in a study of T-cell reconstitution after alpha-beta-depleted transplantation in children. The V gene's germline CDR1 is SGHTA and CDR2 FQGNSA. V lost 3 bases and J lost 9, with 16 bases in between. The CDR3 consists of 14 residues. Library preparation (for TCRbeta) was performed with unique molecular identifiers. TCRdb itself ran the PCR reads through MiXCR, one entry per CDR3 protein. The table shows approximately 590,000 distinct CDR3 sequences, with roughly a tenth occurring only once. The sequencing used PBMCs from the stem cell graft donor, collected from the stem cell graft. The chain is built from TRBV7-2 and TRBJ2-3; D might be TRBD2 (6 bases). The origin of this receptor is a human donor who donated a stem cell graft to a child with acute myeloid leukemia. CDR3 DNA: TGTGCCAGCAGCTTCCGGGAGTCACCGGGGACGCAGTATTTT. Translating gives CASSFRESPGTQYF.